The clone carrying this T cell receptor (beta chain) was seen more than once but under ten times. The target antigen is unknown. From 5'RACE with constant-segment primers came TCR alpha and TCR beta cDNA libraries that carried sample barcodes and UMIs. TCRdb reanalysed the 5' RACE reads using MiXCR and keeps one entry per CDR3 protein. The sample consists of roughly 250,000 distinct CDR3 sequences, about 17% of them appearing once. Germline V gene sequence: CDR1 SGHRS, CDR2 YFSETQ. With 5 bases clipped from V and 4 bases from J, the junction kept 11 bases outside the gene matches. The CDR3 has 15 residues. This sample was taken from a study of T-cell memory formation after mild COVID-19. The study, taken as a whole, reports: That cross-reactive memory joined was suggested by some responding clones appearing in pre-infection memory.

The J gene is TRBJ1-1, the V gene TRBV5-1; 7 bases line up with TRBD1. The receptor was isolated from a man between 18 and 35 years old who had mild COVID-19 (a few samples of this study predate the infection). Cell type and time point are not known. The sequencing sample was made of PBMCs or a T cell subset sorted from them (not recorded which). The CDR3 region is CASSRDRGMGTEAFF. CDR3 coding DNA: TGCGCCAGCAGTAGGGACAGAGGAATGGGCACTGAAGCTTTCTTT.